This T cell receptor (beta chain) was sequenced during a study of cytomegalovirus exposure and HLA in healthy donors. This clone was picked up a small number of times. The antigen remains undetermined. Findings and limits, study-wide: TCR beta sequences reportedly predicted most subjects' HLA-A and HLA-B alleles accurately. The investigators catalogued 150 to 200 TCR beta chains as cytomegalovirus-associated.

Primers included in the PCR were 60 Vbeta and 13 Jbeta primers. This table comes from immunoSEQ multiplex PCR, and its TCRdb copy is limited to in-frame clones, with some not included. Here the sample spans approximately 150,000 clones, 68% being singletons. The specimen sequenced was PBMCs. This clonotype was sampled from a woman aged 18-29 years in good health and CMV-seropositive.

CDR3 region: CASSPQDRWGYTF. In nucleotides, the CDR3 is TGTGCCAGCAGCCCCCAAGACAGGTGGGGCTACACCTTC. V gene TRBV14 combines with J gene TRBJ1-2; weak D call: TRBD1 (6 bases). Germline V gene sequence: CDR1 SGHDN, CDR2 FVKESK. CDR3 length: 13 amino acids. Trimming removed 4 bases at V and 8 bases at J, with 14 bases between. The variable domain in full, completed from reference TRBV14 and TRBJ1-2, reads EAGVTQFPSHSVIEKGQTVTLRCDPISGHDNLYWYRRVMGKEIKFLLHFVKESKQDESGMPNNRFLAERTGGTYSTLKVQPAELEDSGVYFCASSPQDRWGYTFGSGTRLTVV.